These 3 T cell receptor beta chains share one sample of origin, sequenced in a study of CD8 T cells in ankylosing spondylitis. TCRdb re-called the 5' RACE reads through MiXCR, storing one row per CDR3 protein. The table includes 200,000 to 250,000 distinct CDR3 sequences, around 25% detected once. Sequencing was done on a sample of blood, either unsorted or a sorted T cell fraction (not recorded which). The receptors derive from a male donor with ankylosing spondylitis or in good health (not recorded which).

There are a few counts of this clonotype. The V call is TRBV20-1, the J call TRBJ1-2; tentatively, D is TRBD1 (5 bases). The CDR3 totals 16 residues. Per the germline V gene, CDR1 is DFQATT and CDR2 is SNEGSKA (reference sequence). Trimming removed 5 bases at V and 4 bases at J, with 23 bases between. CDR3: CSAARDATGRIYGYTF. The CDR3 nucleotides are TGCAGTGCTGCCCGAGATGCCACGGGACGGATCTATGGCTACACCTTC.

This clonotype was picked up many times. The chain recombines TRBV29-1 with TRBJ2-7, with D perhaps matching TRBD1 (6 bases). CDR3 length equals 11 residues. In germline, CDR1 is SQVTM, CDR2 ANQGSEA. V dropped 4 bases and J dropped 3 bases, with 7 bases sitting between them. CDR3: CSVARGYEQYF. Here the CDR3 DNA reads TGCAGCGTTGCCAGGGGCTACGAGCAGTACTTC.

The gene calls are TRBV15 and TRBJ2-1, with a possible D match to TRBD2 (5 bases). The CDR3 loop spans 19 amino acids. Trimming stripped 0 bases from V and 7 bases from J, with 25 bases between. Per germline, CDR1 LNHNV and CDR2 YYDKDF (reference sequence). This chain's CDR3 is CATSRDRSFVRSAANEQFF. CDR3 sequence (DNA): TGTGCCACCAGCAGAGATCGTTCGTTTGTCCGATCAGCGGCAAATGAGCAGTTCTTC.